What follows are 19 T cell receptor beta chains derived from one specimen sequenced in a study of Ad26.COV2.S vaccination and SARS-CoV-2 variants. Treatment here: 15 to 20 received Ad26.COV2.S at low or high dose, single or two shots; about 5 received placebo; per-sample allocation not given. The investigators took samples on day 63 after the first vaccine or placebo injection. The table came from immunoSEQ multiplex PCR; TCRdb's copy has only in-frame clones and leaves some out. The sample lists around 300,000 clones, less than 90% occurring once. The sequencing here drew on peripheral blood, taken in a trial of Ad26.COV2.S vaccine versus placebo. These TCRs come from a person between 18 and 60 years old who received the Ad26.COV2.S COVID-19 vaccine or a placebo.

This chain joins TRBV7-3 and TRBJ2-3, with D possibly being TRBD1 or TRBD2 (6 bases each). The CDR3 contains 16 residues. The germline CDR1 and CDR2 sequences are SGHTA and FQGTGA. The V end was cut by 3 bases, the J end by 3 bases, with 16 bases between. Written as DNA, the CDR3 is TGTGCCAGCAGCTTTATAGGGGGAGGTAAAACAGATACGCAGTATTTT. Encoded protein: CASSFIGGGKTDTQYF.

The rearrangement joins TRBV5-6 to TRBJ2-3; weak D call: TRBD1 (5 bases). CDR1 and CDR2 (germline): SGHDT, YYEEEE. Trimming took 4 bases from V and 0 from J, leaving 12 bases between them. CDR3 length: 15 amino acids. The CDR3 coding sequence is TGTGCCAGCAGCGGGTTATACAGGAGCACAGATACGCAGTATTTT. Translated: CASSGLYRSTDTQYF.

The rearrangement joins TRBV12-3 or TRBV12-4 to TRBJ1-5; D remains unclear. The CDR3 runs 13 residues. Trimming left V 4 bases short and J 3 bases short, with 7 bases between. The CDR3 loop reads CASSWTVNQPQHF. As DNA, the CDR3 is TGTGCCAGCAGTTGGACGGTCAATCAGCCCCAGCATTTT.

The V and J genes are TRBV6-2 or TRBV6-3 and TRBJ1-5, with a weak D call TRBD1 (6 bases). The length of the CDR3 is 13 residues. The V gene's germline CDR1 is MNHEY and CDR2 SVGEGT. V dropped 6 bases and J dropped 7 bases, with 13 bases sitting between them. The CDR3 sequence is CASSPGEGQPQHF. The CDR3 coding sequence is TGTGCCAGCAGCCCAGGGGAAGGACAGCCCCAGCATTTT.

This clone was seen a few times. The CDR3 sequence: CACIATGFRYTF. DNA for the CDR3: TGTGCCTGTATTGCAACAGGGTTTCGCTACACCTTC. J is TRBJ1-2 and V is TRBV30; D is perhaps TRBD1 (6 bases). Trimming cost V 6 bases and J 9 bases, with 17 bases left between them. This CDR3 contains 12 residues. Germline assignment: CDR1 GTSNPN and CDR2 SVGIG (reference sequence). The full variable domain, rest sourced from reference TRBV30 and TRBJ1-2, is SQTIHQWPATLVQPVGSPLSLECTVEGTSNPNLYWYRQAAGRGLQLLFYSVGIGQISSEVPQNLSASRPQDRQFILSSKKLLLSDSGFYLCACIATGFRYTFGSGTRLTVV.

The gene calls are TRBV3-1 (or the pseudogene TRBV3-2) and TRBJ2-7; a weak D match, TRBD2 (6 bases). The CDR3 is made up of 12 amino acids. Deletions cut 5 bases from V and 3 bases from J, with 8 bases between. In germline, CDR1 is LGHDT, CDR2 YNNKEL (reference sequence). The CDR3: CASSAGGYEQYF. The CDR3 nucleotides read TGTGCCAGCAGCGCCGGGGGCTACGAGCAGTACTTC.

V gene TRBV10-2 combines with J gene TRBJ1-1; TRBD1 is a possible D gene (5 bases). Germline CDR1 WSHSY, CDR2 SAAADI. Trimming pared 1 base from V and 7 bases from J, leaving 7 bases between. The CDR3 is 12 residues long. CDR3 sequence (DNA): TGCGCCAGCAGTGAGTGGGGGGTTGAAGCTTTCTTT. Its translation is CASSEWGVEAFF.

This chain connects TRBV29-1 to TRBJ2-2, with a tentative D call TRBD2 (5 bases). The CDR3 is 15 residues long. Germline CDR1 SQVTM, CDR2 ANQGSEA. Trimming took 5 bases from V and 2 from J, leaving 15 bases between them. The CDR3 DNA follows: TGCAGCGTTACTGGTTGGAGGTCCAACACCGGGGAGCTGTTTTTT. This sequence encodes CSVTGWRSNTGELFF.

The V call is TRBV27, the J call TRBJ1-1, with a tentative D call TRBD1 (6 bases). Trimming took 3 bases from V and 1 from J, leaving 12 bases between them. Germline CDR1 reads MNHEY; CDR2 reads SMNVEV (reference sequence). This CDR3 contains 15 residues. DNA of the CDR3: TGTGCCAGCAGTTTTGGGACACTTGGGAACACTGAAGCTTTCTTT. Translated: CASSFGTLGNTEAFF.

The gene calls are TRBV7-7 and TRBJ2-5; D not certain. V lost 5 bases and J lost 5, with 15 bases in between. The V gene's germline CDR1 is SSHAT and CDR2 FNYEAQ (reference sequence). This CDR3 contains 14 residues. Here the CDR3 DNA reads TGTGCCAGCAGCCCTGGGTTAGCAGGCGAGACCCAGTACTTC. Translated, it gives CASSPGLAGETQYF.

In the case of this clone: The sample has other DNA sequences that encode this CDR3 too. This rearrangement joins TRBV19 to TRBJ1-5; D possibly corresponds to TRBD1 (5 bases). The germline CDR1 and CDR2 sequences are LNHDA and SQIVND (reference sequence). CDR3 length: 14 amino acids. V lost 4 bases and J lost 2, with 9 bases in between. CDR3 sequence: CASSTTGGNQPQHF. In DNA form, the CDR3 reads TGTGCCAGTAGTACCACAGGAGGCAATCAGCCCCAGCATTTT.

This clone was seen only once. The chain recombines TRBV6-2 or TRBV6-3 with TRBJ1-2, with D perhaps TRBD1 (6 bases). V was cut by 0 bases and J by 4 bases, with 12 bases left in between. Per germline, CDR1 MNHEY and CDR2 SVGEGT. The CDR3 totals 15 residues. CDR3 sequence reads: CASSYSGGPPYGYTF. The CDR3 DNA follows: TGTGCCAGCAGTTACTCGGGGGGCCCCCCCTATGGCTACACCTTC.

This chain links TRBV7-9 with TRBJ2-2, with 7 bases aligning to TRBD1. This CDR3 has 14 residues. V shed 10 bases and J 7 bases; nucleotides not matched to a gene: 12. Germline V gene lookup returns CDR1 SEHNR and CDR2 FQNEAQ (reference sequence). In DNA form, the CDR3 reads TGTGCCATCCGGGACAGAGCCTGGGGCGGGGAGCTGTTTTTT. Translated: CAIRDRAWGGELFF.

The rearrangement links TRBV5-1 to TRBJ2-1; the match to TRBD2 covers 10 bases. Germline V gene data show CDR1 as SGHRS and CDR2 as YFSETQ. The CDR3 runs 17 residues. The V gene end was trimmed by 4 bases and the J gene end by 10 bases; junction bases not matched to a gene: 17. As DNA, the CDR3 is TGCGCCAGCAGCCCCGGGCGGCGAGCGGGGGGGTCTGAGGAGCAGTTCTTC. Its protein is CASSPGRRAGGSEEQFF.

The DNA of the CDR3 is TGTGCCAGCAGCTTATTTCAGGTGCACTATGGCTACACCTTC. It specifies CASSLFQVHYGYTF. The chain carries TRBV11-1 and TRBJ1-2; the D is unclear. Trimming removed 2 bases from V and 3 bases from J, with 10 bases in between. Germline-derived CDR1 and CDR2 are SGHAT and FQDESV (reference sequence). CDR3 length equals 14 residues.

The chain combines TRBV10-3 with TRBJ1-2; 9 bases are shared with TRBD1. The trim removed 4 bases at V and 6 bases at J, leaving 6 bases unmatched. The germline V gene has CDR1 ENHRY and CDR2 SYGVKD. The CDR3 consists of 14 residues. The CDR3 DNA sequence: TGTGCCATCAGTGCCCCGCGGACAGGGGATGGCTACACCTTC. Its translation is CAISAPRTGDGYTF.

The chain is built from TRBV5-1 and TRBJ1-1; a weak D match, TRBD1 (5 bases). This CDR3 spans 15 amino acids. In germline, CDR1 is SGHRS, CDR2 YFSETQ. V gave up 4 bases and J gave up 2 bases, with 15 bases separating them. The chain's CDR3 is CASSPGGTTNTEAFF. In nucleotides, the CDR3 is TGCGCCAGCAGCCCGGGGGGGACTACCAACACTGAAGCTTTCTTT. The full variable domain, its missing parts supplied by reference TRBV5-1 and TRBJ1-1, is KAGVTQTPRYLIKTRGQQVTLSCSPISGHRSVSWYQQTPGQGLQFLFEYFSETQRNKGNFPGRFSGRQFSNSRSEMNVSTLELGDSALYLCASSPGGTTNTEAFFGQGTRLTVV.

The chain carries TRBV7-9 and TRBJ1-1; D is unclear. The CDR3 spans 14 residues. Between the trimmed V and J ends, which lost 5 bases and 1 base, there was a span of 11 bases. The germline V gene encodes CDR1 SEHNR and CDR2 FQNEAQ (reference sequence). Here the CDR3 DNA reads TGTGCCAGCAGCCCAAGGGTCAGGAACACTGAAGCTTTCTTT. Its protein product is CASSPRVRNTEAFF.

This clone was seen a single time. In nucleotides, the CDR3 is TGTGCCAGCAGCCCCGCCCCGGCTAGCAATGAGCAGTTCTTC. Translation: CASSPAPASNEQFF. The V gene is TRBV7-9, the J gene TRBJ2-1; no clear D. This CDR3 is 14 amino acids long. Germline CDR1 SEHNR, CDR2 FQNEAQ (reference sequence). Trimming removed 5 bases from V and 6 bases from J, with 14 bases in between.